This T cell receptor beta chain emerged from a study of T cells in Graves' hyperthyroidism and ophthalmopathy. Across the whole study: Initial diagnosis, before any treatment, was when peripheral blood was collected.

The diagnoses drew upon clinical symptoms, serum thyroxine and TRAb, thyroid ultrasound and orbital computed tomography. Trimming cost V 6 bases and J 3 bases, with 12 bases left between them. CDR1 is DFQATT, CDR2 SNEGSKA, per germline (reference sequence). The CDR3 covers 12 residues. Study results and caveats: Also found in blood were most expanded thyroid clonotypes above 0.001. Stable hyperthyroidism was separated from ophthalmopathy by a model based on 13 V-J features.

TCR beta CDR3 regions were amplified from RNA. The TCR CDR3 first-round RT-PCR relied on the HTBI primer set. TCRdb called the multiplex PCR reads again in MiXCR, with one record for every CDR3 protein. The sample carries under 550,000 distinct CDR3 sequences, roughly 15% recorded once. As for this clonotype: The antigen is undetermined.

This sequence was found in a woman in her late teens or twenties with Graves' hyperthyroidism. Sequencing was done on a sample of blood. This chain joins TRBV20-1 and TRBJ2-7; a weak D match, TRBD1 (7 bases). In DNA form, the CDR3 reads TGCAGTGCCGGGGGACAGCACTACGAGCAGTACTTC. This codes for CSAGGQHYEQYF.